This passage covers 27 T cell receptor beta chains from one sample sequenced in a study of beta chain features in type 1 diabetes (dated by TCRdb to 2016 to 2018). Their antigen targets remain unknown. The protocol used for the library was the immunoSEQ multiplex PCR assay. All of the isolated RNA was reverse transcribed with the High Capacity cDNA Reverse Transcription Kit, so expressed TCRB transcripts were sequenced. As stored in TCRdb, this immuneACCESS dataset retains in-frame rearrangements with V and J assigned. A fraction of the clones does not appear; measured against another copy, unresolved V genes explain less than half of the discrepancy, and the remainder lacks a known reason. This sample comprises roughly 730,000 clones, roughly 13% of them detected only once. The ten largest clonotypes hold about 0.02% of the sample. General conclusions and limits of the study: In all four CD4+ subsets, TCRB CDR3 length was moderately but significantly shorter in type 1 diabetes patients.

The sequencing input was naive CD4+ T cells from blood. The sample's cell subset or site label, in plain terms: true naive CD4+ T cells. These receptors all come from a man younger than 30 with type 1 diabetes.

V usage is TRBV5-4 and J usage is TRBJ1-4, with D tentatively TRBD1 (5 bases). This CDR3 region has 15 residues. With 4 bases removed from V and 8 bases from J, the gap between germline ends came to 18 bases. Germline V gene lookup returns CDR1 SGHNT and CDR2 YYREEE (reference sequence). The CDR3 DNA reads as TGTGCCAGCAGCAACCCGGGACCTCTGGAGGAAAAACTGTTTTTT. It is translated as CASSNPGPLEEKLFF. Variable domain in full (rest from reference TRBV5-4 and TRBJ1-4): ETGVTQSPTHLIKTRGQQVTLRCSSQSGHNTVSWYQQALGQGPQFIFQYYREEENGRGNFPPRFSGLQFPNYSSELNVNALELDDSALYLCASSNPGPLEEKLFFGSGTQLSVL.

The DNA for the CDR3 is TGTGCCAGTAGTCCCCGAACAGATTCACCCCTCCACTTT. Its protein is CASSPRTDSPLHF. The gene calls are TRBV19 and TRBJ1-6, with D unresolved. CDR1 and CDR2 from the germline V gene are LNHDA and SQIVND (reference sequence). This CDR3 contains 13 residues. Trimming cost V 5 bases and J 8 bases, with 10 bases left between them.

This clone was seen a handful of times. The gene calls are TRBV6-1 and TRBJ2-7, with TRBD1 as a possible D gene (5 bases). The V and J ends lost 2 bases and 5 bases respectively, with 13 bases between them. The CDR3 spans 14 residues. CDR1 is MNHNS and CDR2 is SASEGT in the germline V gene. CDR3 region: CASSEPARADEQYF. In DNA, the CDR3 is TGTGCCAGCAGTGAACCAGCCAGGGCGGACGAGCAGTACTTC.

This clone was detected only a few times. The rearrangement joins TRBV11-2 to TRBJ2-7; 7 bases line up with TRBD2. Germline V gene data show CDR1 as SGHAT and CDR2 as FQNNGV. V dropped 5 bases and J dropped 0; count of bases not matched to a gene: 7. This CDR3 is 15 amino acids long. Written as DNA, the CDR3 is TGTGCCAGCAGCCGGTCTCTAGCGGCCTCCTACGAGCAGTACTTC. This sequence encodes CASSRSLAASYEQYF.

This clone occurred a few times. The chain has TRBV19 and TRBJ2-1; a weak D match, TRBD2 (6 bases). V lost 3 bases to trimming and J lost 9 bases, with 18 bases between them. The CDR3 sequence is 15 residues long. The germline V gene encodes CDR1 LNHDA and CDR2 SQIVND (reference sequence). For the CDR3, the DNA is TGTGCCAGTAGTATCTCGTCACCCGCCGGGGGTGAGCAGTTCTTC. Translating gives CASSISSPAGGEQFF. Full variable domain (missing parts from reference TRBV19 and TRBJ2-1): DGGITQSPKYLFRKEGQNVTLSCEQNLNHDAMYWYRQDPGQGLRLIYYSQIVNDFQKGDIAEGYSVSREKKESFPLTVTSAQKNPTAFYLCASSISSPAGGEQFFGPGTRLTVL.

This chain connects TRBV5-1 to TRBJ2-5; 7 bases are a match to TRBD2. J gave up 4 bases and V 0 bases, and 3 bases lay outside the gene matches. Germline CDR1 is SGHRS and CDR2 is YFSETQ. The CDR3 length is 14 residues. The CDR3 sequence: CASSLGGGGETQYF. The CDR3 coding sequence is TGCGCCAGCAGCTTGGGTGGCGGGGGAGAGACCCAGTACTTC.

In this sample, this clone turned up a few times. The J gene is TRBJ1-5, the V gene TRBV10-3; the D gene is possibly TRBD1 (6 bases). The CDR3 contains 13 residues. Looked up from germline, CDR1 is ENHRY and CDR2 is SYGVKD. V was pared by 5 bases and J by 7 bases, with 12 bases between. The CDR3 loop reads CAISSEQGQPQHF. In nucleotides, the CDR3 is TGTGCCATCAGTTCTGAACAGGGACAGCCCCAGCATTTT.

V gene TRBV13 combines with J gene TRBJ1-1; 9 bases match TRBD1. Losses at the gene ends were 5 bases for V and 3 bases for J; bases not matched to a gene: 4. This CDR3 has 14 residues. The germline V gene encodes CDR1 PRHDT and CDR2 FYEKMQ (reference sequence). This chain's CDR3 is CASSPRTGDTEAFF. CDR3 DNA: TGTGCCAGCAGCCCGAGGACAGGGGACACTGAAGCTTTCTTT.

In its sample, this clone was seen a few times. The V call is TRBV5-4, the J call TRBJ2-3, with D perhaps matching TRBD2 (7 bases). The CDR3 is made up of 17 amino acids. V lost 1 base to trimming and J lost 1 base, with 16 bases between them. Per germline, CDR1 SGHNT and CDR2 YYREEE (reference sequence). The CDR3 loop reads CASSLRLGGPRTDTQYF. In DNA, the CDR3 is TGTGCCAGCAGCTTGAGACTCGGGGGGCCTCGCACAGATACGCAGTATTTT.

The V call is TRBV20-1, the J call TRBJ1-2; 7 bases agree with TRBD1. The CDR3 covers 9 residues. The germline V gene has CDR1 DFQATT and CDR2 SNEGSKA (reference sequence). V lost 7 bases to trimming and J lost 8 bases; unmatched junction nucleotides: 1. Here the CDR3 reads CSDRGGYTF. CDR3 sequence (DNA): TGCAGTGACAGGGGAGGCTACACCTTC.

V and J are TRBV28 and TRBJ2-5; D gene ambiguous. This CDR3 is built from 15 residues. Trimming shortened V by 3 bases and J by 4 bases, and 15 bases separated the two germline ends. Germline V lookup: CDR1 MDHEN, CDR2 SYDVKM. The CDR3 DNA is TGTGCCAGCAGTTTTTCCCAAAGCCGTCCAGAGACCCAGTACTTC. This sequence encodes CASSFSQSRPETQYF.

This clone was found a few times. Without the conserved terminal phenylalanine or tryptophan, this CDR3 likely stems from a read error. No DNA is shown, since the ends of the CDR3 on it are uncertain; the CDR3 is the one TCRdb lists. The chain couples TRBV23-1 to TRBJ1-2. TRBV23-1 is marked as an open reading frame, function uncertain. Termini included, the CDR3 measures 8 amino acids. The CDR3: CASSHDSA.

The CDR3, as DNA: TGTGCCAGCTCACCACCGGGGGAAACAGATGAGCAGTTCTTC. Protein product: CASSPPGETDEQFF. This rearrangement joins TRBV18 to TRBJ2-1; tentatively, D is TRBD1 or TRBD2 (5 bases each). Germline V CDR1 and CDR2: KGHSH, LQKENI. The CDR3 runs to 14 residues. The V gene lost 0 bases and the J gene lost 8 bases, with 11 bases spanning the gap. Based on the CDR3 plus reference TRBV18 and TRBJ2-1, the full variable domain is NAGVMQNPRHLVRRRGQEARLRCSPMKGHSHVYWYRQLPEEGLKFMVYLQKENIIDESGMPKERFSAEFPKEGPSILRIQQVVRGDSAAYFCASSPPGETDEQFFGPGTRLTVL.

This clone was recorded a few times. The chain links TRBV29-1 to TRBJ2-7; tentatively, D is TRBD1 or TRBD2 (5 bases each). CDR3 length: 15 residues. Germline lookup yields CDR1 SQVTM and CDR2 ANQGSEA. V lost 4 bases and J lost 2, with 18 bases in between. CDR3 loop: CSVARWGFDTYEQYF. In DNA, the CDR3 is TGCAGCGTTGCCCGTTGGGGGTTTGATACCTACGAGCAGTACTTC.

The chain has TRBV5-1 and TRBJ2-5, with 7 bases matching TRBD2. Unmatched junction bases numbered 5, after V lost 0 bases and J lost 3 bases. Germline V gene sequence: CDR1 SGHRS, CDR2 YFSETQ. The CDR3 sequence is 15 residues long. The CDR3 sequence: CASSLVSSGEETQYF. The CDR3 nucleotides are TGCGCCAGCAGCTTGGTCTCTAGCGGCGAAGAGACCCAGTACTTC.

The V gene is TRBV27, the J gene TRBJ1-1; TRBD1 might be the D (5 bases). V dropped 5 bases and J dropped 5 bases, with 18 bases sitting between them. Germline CDR1 and CDR2: MNHEY and SMNVEV (reference sequence). The CDR3 runs to 15 residues. The CDR3 DNA reads as TGTGCCAGCAGTCTCCTGGGGCTGGGGGAAACTGAAGCTTTCTTT. It yields the protein CASSLLGLGETEAFF.

The chain is built from TRBV7-9 and TRBJ1-2; no clear D gene. Trimming pared 8 bases from V and 5 bases from J, leaving 9 bases between. Germline V gives CDR1 SEHNR, CDR2 FQNEAQ (reference sequence). CDR3 size: 11 residues. The CDR3 nucleotides read TGTGCCAGCGGGCCCGGGTATGGCTACACCTTC. The encoded protein is CASGPGYGYTF. The full variable domain, its missing parts supplied by reference TRBV7-9 and TRBJ1-2, is DTGVSQNPRHKITKRGQNVTFRCDPISEHNRLYWYRQTLGQGPEFLTYFQNEAQLEKSRLLSDRFSAERPKGSFSTLEIQRTEQGDSAMYLCASGPGYGYTFGSGTRLTVV.

This clone turned up a few times. The chain uses TRBV15 and TRBJ1-1; TRBD1 agrees at 7 bases. The V segment lost 3 bases and the J segment 4 bases; nucleotides outside the gene matches: 8. Per germline, CDR1 LNHNV and CDR2 YYDKDF (reference sequence). The CDR3 runs to 15 residues. CDR3 residues: CATSSRGQIGTEAFF. Written as DNA, the CDR3 is TGTGCCACCAGCAGTAGGGGGCAAATCGGCACTGAAGCTTTCTTT.

There are a few counts of this clone. The CDR3 DNA sequence: TGTGCCAGCAGCTCCGACGACAGACCTCTTGGAGGAAACACCATATATTTT. It translates to CASSSDDRPLGGNTIYF. The chain links TRBV7-9 to TRBJ1-3, with D possibly matching TRBD1 (5 bases). Trimming stripped 4 bases from V and 4 bases from J, with 20 bases between. The CDR3 consists of 17 residues. Per germline, CDR1 SEHNR and CDR2 FQNEAQ (reference sequence).

The J gene is TRBJ1-2, the V gene TRBV28; no reliable D call. CDR3 length: 11 amino acids. Germline V gene data show CDR1 as MDHEN and CDR2 as SYDVKM. The V and J ends lost 6 bases and 9 bases respectively, with 11 bases between them. CDR3 DNA: TGTGCCAGCAGACTAGGAAGTCGCTACACCTTC. This codes for CASRLGSRYTF.

The chain has TRBV6-1 and TRBJ1-6; a weak D match, TRBD1 (6 bases). The CDR3 totals 17 residues. Trimming cost V 3 bases and J 2 bases, with 14 bases left between them. Germline loops: CDR1 MNHNS, CDR2 SASEGT. The chain's CDR3 is CASSDPRGAPYNSPLHF. CDR3 nucleotide sequence: TGTGCCAGCAGTGACCCTCGGGGGGCTCCCTATAATTCACCCCTCCACTTT.

Concerning this clone: Other DNA sequences in the same sample also yield this CDR3. The CDR3 nucleotides read TGCGCCAGCAGCCCTGACAGGGGTGGCTACACCTTC. It specifies CASSPDRGGYTF. The chain recombines TRBV5-1 with TRBJ1-2; TRBD1 matches 8 bases. Unmatched junction bases numbered 3, after V lost 4 bases and J lost 7 bases. The CDR3 runs to 12 residues. Germline-derived CDR1 and CDR2 are SGHRS and YFSETQ.

This chain links TRBV11-3 with TRBJ2-1; 13 bases line up with TRBD2. Trimming removed 5 bases from V and 0 bases from J; junction bases left unmatched: 4. The length of the CDR3 is 17 residues. The V gene's germline CDR1 is SGHNT and CDR2 YENEEA. CDR3 DNA sequence: TGTGCCAGCAGCGCCACTAGCGGGGGGGCCTCCTACAATGAGCAGTTCTTC. Protein product: CASSATSGGASYNEQFF. Looking up the rest from reference TRBV11-3 and TRBJ2-1 gives the full variable domain: EAGVVQSPRYKIIEKKQPVAFWCNPISGHNTLYWYLQNLGQGPELLIRYENEEAVDDSQLPKDRFSAERLKGVDSTLKIQPAELGDSAVYLCASSATSGGASYNEQFFGPGTRLTVL.

A word on this clone: The sample has other DNA sequences that encode this CDR3 too. The rearrangement joins TRBV5-4 to TRBJ2-5; TRBD1 matches 8 bases. Trimming cost V 4 bases and J 4 bases; bases outside gene matches: 3. The CDR3 is made up of 13 amino acids. Germline values: CDR1 SGHNT, CDR2 YYREEE (reference sequence). CDR3 in DNA: TGTGCCAGCAGCCTTACAGGGGGAGAGACCCAGTACTTC. Encoded protein: CASSLTGGETQYF. Using reference TRBV5-4 and TRBJ2-5 for the parts outside the CDR3, the full variable domain is ETGVTQSPTHLIKTRGQQVTLRCSSQSGHNTVSWYQQALGQGPQFIFQYYREEENGRGNFPPRFSGLQFPNYSSELNVNALELDDSALYLCASSLTGGETQYFGPGTRLLVL.

In its sample, this clone was seen a few times. CDR3 sequence reads: CATSRRGYGGALFF. The CDR3 DNA reads TGTGCCACCAGCAGAAGGGGCTACGGGGGGGCCCTGTTCTTC. This chain links TRBV15 with TRBJ2-1, with 8 bases aligning to TRBD2. Germline V gene data show CDR1 as LNHNV and CDR2 as YYDKDF (reference sequence). CDR3 length: 14 amino acids. V trimming: 2 bases; J trimming: 15 bases; junction bases outside the gene matches: 12. The full variable domain, rest sourced from reference TRBV15 and TRBJ2-1, is DAMVIQNPRYQVTQFGKPVTLSCSQTLNHNVMYWYQQKSSQAPKLLFHYYDKDFNNEADTPDNFQSRRPNTSFCFLDIRSPGLGDTAMYLCATSRRGYGGALFFGPGTRLTVL.

For the CDR3, the DNA is TGTGCCAGCAGTTCCACCGGGACAGTTAATGAAAAACTGTTTTTT. Protein: CASSSTGTVNEKLFF. This chain joins TRBV6-5 and TRBJ1-4; 7 bases align to TRBD1. The V gene's germline CDR1 is MNHEY and CDR2 SVGAGI. Trimming took 4 bases from V and 4 from J; bases not matched to a gene: 6. This CDR3 is built from 15 residues.

This clone was counted a few times. The gene calls are TRBV7-8 and TRBJ1-4; tentatively, D is TRBD1 (6 bases). The CDR3 sequence is 16 residues long. In germline, CDR1 is SGHVS, CDR2 FQNEAQ. Trimming removed 0 bases at V and 7 bases at J, with 15 bases between. In nucleotides, the CDR3 is TGTGCCAGCAGCTTAGCCCCCGGGGGCGTAAGTGAAAAACTGTTTTTT. Amino acid sequence: CASSLAPGGVSEKLFF.